Following are 8 T cell receptor beta chains from one sample sequenced in a study of PD-1 blockade in classical Hodgkin lymphoma. The method was immunoSEQ multiplex PCR; TCRdb's version includes in-frame clones alone and lacks a portion of them. Seen here are around 20,000 clones, around 69% observed once, and the top ten hold approximately 25%. Brentuximab vedotin exposure varied among the patients, all of whom had relapsed after autologous stem cell transplantation. The starting material was peripheral blood mononuclear cells (PBMCs), obtained before the second cycle of nivolumab. The receptor source for this set is a human donor with classical Hodgkin lymphoma.

This clone was seen a handful of times. This chain joins TRBV16 and TRBJ1-2; D gene uncertain. This CDR3 spans 12 amino acids. The V end lost 0 bases, the J end lost 8 bases, and 7 bases lay between the germline ends. Germline loops: CDR1 KGHSY, CDR2 FQNENV. The CDR3 region is CASSQSTNGYTF. In DNA, the CDR3 is TGTGCCAGCAGCCAATCTACGAACGGCTACACCTTC.

Only a few counts were recorded for this clone. The V call is TRBV19, the J call TRBJ1-5; D uncertain. Germline values: CDR1 LNHDA, CDR2 SQIVND (reference sequence). Trimming removed 5 bases from V and 0 bases from J, with 8 bases in between. The CDR3 consists of 14 residues. Here the CDR3 reads CASSRVGSNQPQHF. The CDR3 DNA reads TGTGCCAGTAGTCGGGTGGGTAGCAATCAGCCCCAGCATTTT.

This sequence joins TRBV5-1 and TRBJ2-1; D unclear. Trimming removed 4 bases from V and 4 bases from J, with 15 bases in between. The CDR3 consists of 15 residues. Germline V CDR1 and CDR2: SGHRS, YFSETQ. CDR3 in DNA: TGCGCCAGCAGCCTCCGCTACCAAACGTACAATGAGCAGTTCTTC. It is translated as CASSLRYQTYNEQFF. Full variable domain (rest looked up from reference TRBV5-1 and TRBJ2-1): KAGVTQTPRYLIKTRGQQVTLSCSPISGHRSVSWYQQTPGQGLQFLFEYFSETQRNKGNFPGRFSGRQFSNSRSEMNVSTLELGDSALYLCASSLRYQTYNEQFFGPGTRLTVL.

The chain combines TRBV27 with TRBJ2-7, with TRBD2 as a possible D gene (5 bases). CDR1 is MNHEY and CDR2 is SMNVEV in the germline V gene (reference sequence). The CDR3 sequence is 15 residues long. The V and J ends lost 2 bases and 2 bases respectively, with 13 bases between them. CDR3 sequence (DNA): TGTGCCAGCAGTTTAAGCAGTCTAGCAACCTACGAGCAGTACTTC. Amino acids: CASSLSSLATYEQYF.

The V and J genes are TRBV6-6 and TRBJ2-5; D remains ambiguous. There are 15 residues in the CDR3. CDR1 is MNHNY, CDR2 SVGAGI, per germline (reference sequence). V gave up 2 bases and J gave up 2 bases, with 12 bases separating them. For the CDR3, the DNA is TGTGCCAGCAGTTACCCCTCAGAAGGGCAAGAGACCCAGTACTTC. It codes for CASSYPSEGQETQYF.

The chain recombines TRBV7-9 with TRBJ2-7, with D perhaps TRBD1 (6 bases). The germline V gene has CDR1 SEHNR and CDR2 FQNEAQ (reference sequence). The CDR3 runs to 15 residues. V lost 1 base, J lost 4 bases, and 14 bases lay in between. The CDR3: CASSLGAGEEYEQYF. CDR3 in DNA: TGTGCCAGCAGCTTAGGGGCAGGGGAAGAGTACGAGCAGTACTTC.

The gene calls are TRBV28 and TRBJ2-7; 8 bases are a match to TRBD2. The CDR3 is 19 residues long. Germline loops: CDR1 MDHEN, CDR2 SYDVKM. After removal of 4 bases from V and 5 bases from J, the junction contained 22 bases not matched to a gene. CDR3 region: CASSSPFLGAQRERDEQYF. The CDR3 DNA sequence: TGTGCCAGCAGTTCACCCTTCCTGGGGGCGCAGCGGGAGAGGGACGAGCAGTACTTC.

This chain links TRBV18 with TRBJ2-7, with 9 bases that match TRBD2. CDR3 length equals 15 residues. The ends lost 6 bases at V and 3 bases at J; junction bases unmatched: 9. The germline V gene has CDR1 KGHSH and CDR2 LQKENI. CDR3 loop: CASSEGASGNYEQYF. In DNA form, the CDR3 reads TGTGCCAGCTCGGAGGGGGCTAGCGGGAACTACGAGCAGTACTTC.